A single sample gave rise to the 21 T cell receptor beta chains below, sequenced in a study of blood T cell dynamics during melanoma immunotherapy. Time point denoted: week 3, after first cycle of checkpoint inhibitor. Only in-frame clones appear in the TCRdb table, and some are missing; sequencing was by immunoSEQ multiplex PCR. The table shows 7,500 to 9,000 clones, with more than 70% occurring only once. The specimen was blood, collected from a patient treated with checkpoint blockade. Receptor source: a human donor with melanoma.

The chain is built from TRBV18 and TRBJ2-3; D remains unclear. Germline CDR1 and CDR2: KGHSH and LQKENI. This CDR3 region has 14 residues. V was cut by 2 bases and J by 4 bases, with 10 bases left in between. CDR3 coding DNA: TGTGCCAGCTCACCAGGCAGGAGTCCAGATACGCAGTATTTT. It translates to CASSPGRSPDTQYF.

This sequence joins TRBV7-8 and TRBJ1-1; no definite D call. Trimming removed 6 bases from V and 6 bases from J, with 11 bases in between. The germline gives CDR1 SGHVS, CDR2 FQNEAQ. CDR3 length equals 12 residues. As DNA, the CDR3 is TGTGCCAGCAGTTCGGATCGTGCTGAAGCTTTCTTT. Its protein is CASSSDRAEAFF.

In DNA, the CDR3 is TGTGCCAGCAGAAGACTAGCGGGAGGAGGCGAGCAGTACTTC. This codes for CASRRLAGGGEQYF. V is TRBV7-2 and J is TRBJ2-7, with 13 bases that match TRBD2. The germline gives CDR1 SGHTA, CDR2 FQGNSA. The CDR3 spans 14 residues. With 6 bases clipped from V and 6 bases from J, the junction kept 5 bases outside the gene matches.

The chain employs TRBV28 and TRBJ1-2; TRBD1 aligns across 7 bases. J gave up 4 bases and V 5 bases, and 7 bases lay outside the gene matches. This CDR3 has 14 residues. CDR1 and CDR2 (germline): MDHEN, SYDVKM. CDR3 amino acids: CASSTQKGAYGYTF. The CDR3 DNA sequence: TGTGCCAGCAGTACCCAAAAGGGGGCCTATGGCTACACCTTC.

The chain joins TRBV7-9 to TRBJ2-3, with D possibly being TRBD1 or TRBD2 (5 bases each). This CDR3 region has 13 residues. Germline V lookup: CDR1 SEHNR, CDR2 FQNEAQ (reference sequence). With 0 bases removed from V and 4 bases from J, the gap between germline ends came to 5 bases. CDR3 amino acids: CASSLAGADTQYF. In DNA form, the CDR3 reads TGTGCCAGCAGCTTAGCGGGGGCAGATACGCAGTATTTT.

This chain links TRBV19 with TRBJ2-7; unclear D gene. V was shortened by 8 bases and J by 7 bases, with 15 bases between the two germline ends. The CDR3 covers 12 residues. The germline gives CDR1 LNHDA, CDR2 SQIVND (reference sequence). CDR3 sequence reads: CASATWDGEQYF. The CDR3 coding sequence is TGTGCCAGTGCAACTTGGGATGGGGAGCAGTACTTC.

The DNA of the CDR3 is TGCGCCAGCAGCGTCGAGGCTACAACCCTCGAGCAGTACTTC. The encoded protein is CASSVEATTLEQYF. V is TRBV5-1 and J is TRBJ2-7; D unclear. Trimming removed 4 bases from V and 6 bases from J, with 17 bases in between. The V gene's germline CDR1 is SGHRS and CDR2 YFSETQ. CDR3 length: 14 amino acids.

V gene TRBV6-5 combines with J gene TRBJ1-2; D is ambiguous. The CDR3 is 14 amino acids. Germline V gives CDR1 MNHEY, CDR2 SVGAGI. V lost 4 bases, J lost 2 bases, and 11 bases lay in between. The CDR3: CASSSSGSNYGYTF. The CDR3 DNA follows: TGTGCCAGCAGTTCGAGCGGGTCGAACTATGGCTACACCTTC.

The rearrangement joins TRBV28 to TRBJ1-2; D not certain. This CDR3 spans 16 amino acids. Looked up from germline, CDR1 is MDHEN and CDR2 is SYDVKM. The V end lost 6 bases, the J end lost 5 bases, and 22 bases lay between the germline ends. DNA of the CDR3: TGTGCCAGCAGAGCTTCATCCCCACCCAGATCATATGGCTACACCTTC. This translates into CASRASSPPRSYGYTF.

The V gene is TRBV4-1, the J gene TRBJ2-3; perhaps TRBD2 as D (6 bases). V lost 0 bases, J lost 6 bases, and 28 bases lay in between. Germline V CDR1 and CDR2: MGHRA, YSYEKL. The length of the CDR3 is 20 residues. The CDR3, as DNA: TGCGCCAGCAGCCAAGATCTAAGGGGTGGTGCGGGGCCCTCCCGGGATACGCAGTATTTT. This gives the protein CASSQDLRGGAGPSRDTQYF.

The V call is TRBV5-1, the J call TRBJ1-1; D unresolved. The CDR3 extends over 14 amino acids. Trimming took 7 bases from V and 5 from J, leaving 18 bases between them. Germline-derived CDR1 and CDR2 are SGHRS and YFSETQ. For the CDR3, the DNA is TGCGCCAGCGTCGGGTCGGGCGTTGAGACTGAAGCTTTCTTT. Its protein product is CASVGSGVETEAFF. Drawing the rest from reference TRBV5-1 and TRBJ1-1, the complete variable domain is KAGVTQTPRYLIKTRGQQVTLSCSPISGHRSVSWYQQTPGQGLQFLFEYFSETQRNKGNFPGRFSGRQFSNSRSEMNVSTLELGDSALYLCASVGSGVETEAFFGQGTRLTVV.

This rearrangement joins TRBV7-8 to TRBJ1-3; a possible D gene is TRBD1 (5 bases). Per the germline V gene, CDR1 is SGHVS and CDR2 is FQNEAQ. This CDR3 has 18 residues. Trimming stripped 2 bases from V and 4 bases from J, with 21 bases between. The CDR3, as DNA: TGTGCCAGCAGCTTATGGTTGGGGGGGGGACCGGGAGGAAACACCATATATTTT. It yields the protein CASSLWLGGGPGGNTIYF.

The V gene is TRBV6-1, the J gene TRBJ1-3; 7 positions agree with TRBD1. Germline-derived CDR1 and CDR2 are MNHNS and SASEGT. The V gene end was trimmed by 3 bases and the J gene end by 2 bases; junction bases not matched to a gene: 1. CDR3 length: 14 residues. The CDR3 DNA is TGTGCCAGCAGTGAGGGGACAGCTGGAAACACCATATATTTT. Translated, it gives CASSEGTAGNTIYF.

The chain combines TRBV9 with TRBJ1-5; D is undetermined. Germline-derived CDR1 and CDR2 are SGDLS and YYNGEE. CDR3 length: 13 amino acids. With 1 base removed from V and 8 bases from J, the gap between germline ends came to 10 bases. CDR3 coding DNA: TGTGCCAGCAGCGTAAACCCGGACGAGCCCCAGCATTTT. Translated: CASSVNPDEPQHF.

The rearrangement joins TRBV7-3 to TRBJ2-6; D gene uncertain. The V end was cut by 2 bases, the J end by 0 bases, with 2 bases between. The CDR3 loop spans 14 amino acids. The germline V gene has CDR1 SGHTA and CDR2 FQGTGA. The DNA of the CDR3 is TGTGCCAGCAGCTTATCCTCTGGGGCCAACGTCCTGACTTTC. It yields the protein CASSLSSGANVLTF.

J is TRBJ2-7 and V is TRBV18; D is perhaps TRBD1 (6 bases). The CDR3 runs to 12 residues. CDR1 is KGHSH and CDR2 is LQKENI in the germline V gene. The V end lost 4 bases, the J end lost 7 bases, and 11 bases lay between the germline ends. CDR3 residues: CASSRDQGEQYF. The CDR3 nucleotides are TGTGCCAGCTCACGAGACCAGGGGGAGCAGTACTTC.

V and J are TRBV27 and TRBJ1-2; D gene unclear. The V gene's germline CDR1 is MNHEY and CDR2 SMNVEV (reference sequence). V shed 2 bases and J shed 5 bases, with 6 bases lying between them. This CDR3 has 12 amino acids. In DNA form, the CDR3 reads TGTGCCAGCAGTTTAGATGGGTATGGCTACACCTTC. This translates into CASSLDGYGYTF.

The chain uses TRBV5-1 and TRBJ1-2; D uncertain. Between the trimmed V and J ends, which lost 7 bases and 4 bases, there was a span of 20 bases. Germline CDR1 and CDR2: SGHRS and YFSETQ. This CDR3 contains 15 residues. CDR3 bases: TGCGCCAGCGAACATGCGGTTCGAAAGACCTATGGCTACACCTTC. It encodes CASEHAVRKTYGYTF.

The chain uses TRBV11-2 and TRBJ2-7; TRBD2 is a possible D gene (6 bases). The CDR3 spans 18 residues. The germline CDR1 and CDR2 sequences are SGHAT and FQNNGV. V lost 0 bases and J lost 5, with 23 bases in between. The CDR3 reads CASSLERGLREKSHEQYF. The CDR3 DNA follows: TGTGCCAGCAGCTTAGAAAGAGGGCTTCGGGAGAAGTCCCACGAGCAGTACTTC.

The chain combines TRBV6-1 with TRBJ2-7; 12 bases are shared with TRBD2. Germline lookup yields CDR1 MNHNS and CDR2 SASEGT. The J segment lost 3 bases and the V segment lost 1 base, leaving 7 bases of the junction unmatched. This CDR3 is built from 17 residues. In nucleotides, the CDR3 is TGTGCCAGCAGTGAAGGGGATGGACTAGCGGGGATCTACGAGCAGTACTTC. Amino acid sequence: CASSEGDGLAGIYEQYF.

A single count supports this clone. This rearrangement joins TRBV19 to TRBJ1-2, with a weak D call TRBD1 (6 bases). The germline gives CDR1 LNHDA, CDR2 SQIVND (reference sequence). The CDR3 totals 12 residues. V lost 5 bases, J lost 4 bases, and 8 bases lay in between. The CDR3 DNA is TGTGCCAGTAGTCCAGGGGCCTATGGCTACACCTTC. Translation: CASSPGAYGYTF.